These T cell receptor beta chains were read from a single sample in a study of shared clonotypes between healthy human individuals. TCRdb's copy holds only in-frame clones and misses some; the assay was immunoSEQ multiplex PCR. The sample comprises more than 1,200,000 clones, around 98.5% of which are singletons, and about 0.4% rests with the top ten. The sequencing input was naive CD4+ T cells sorted from blood. The receptors stem from a man aged 25 to 40 in good health. CDR3s leave out the opening cysteine and the closing phenylalanine or tryptophan. The order of the fields is J gene, V gene, CDR3 protein.

TRBJ1-1 | TRBV4-3 | ASSLQANTEAF
TRBJ1-3 | TRBV7-3 | ASSLSSGNTIY
TRBJ2-5 | TRBV18 | ASSPRLAGVRQETQY
TRBJ1-2 | TRBV7-9 | ASSPGFRYGYT
TRBJ2-7 | TRBV10-3 | ASKSGADEQY
TRBJ2-1 | TRBV28 | ASSFAGSYNEQF
TRBJ2-1 | TRBV21-1 | ASSKSIDRGHRNEQF
TRBJ2-1 | TRBV9 | ASSVVGGRAYPYNEQF
TRBJ2-1 | TRBV11-3 | ASSLASGDPNEQF
TRBJ2-7 | TRBV4-1 | ASSQDRKLPEQY
TRBJ1-3 | TRBV28 | ASSSREGKPGGNTIY
TRBJ1-2 | TRBV9 | ASSVVQGAFGYGYT
TRBJ1-4 | TRBV6-1 | ASRDRRTTNEKLF
TRBJ2-5 | TRBV7-9 | ASSYAPGQSQETQY
TRBJ2-7 | TRBV4-2 | ASSQASSYEQY
TRBJ1-1 | TRBV7-8 | ASSPRQGGDTEAF
TRBJ1-2 | TRBV29-1 | SGVEGNYGYT
TRBJ1-1 | TRBV4-1 | ASSQRRDTEAF
TRBJ2-3 | TRBV11-3 | ASSLSSGSLYTQY
TRBJ2-7 | TRBV27 | ASSLGGGYEQY
TRBJ1-5 | TRBV6-5 | ASTGTDGTQPQH
TRBJ1-2 | TRBV29-1 | SVEEGVRGNYGYT
TRBJ2-5 | TRBV18 | ASSPPAGQETQY
TRBJ2-3 | TRBV30 | AWTQADTQY
TRBJ1-5 | TRBV6-5 | ASSYSKTWPNQPQH
TRBJ2-7 | TRBV4-1 | ASSLVAREVQY
TRBJ2-7 | TRBV28 | ASRSGSSYEQY
TRBJ2-2 | TRBV4-1 | ASSRGLAGYTGELF
TRBJ2-7 | TRBV2 | ASSEERAGSGKHEQY
TRBJ1-2 | TRBV6-1 | ASSKGSYGYT
TRBJ1-2 | TRBV14 | ASSQPITLASLYGYT
TRBJ1-1 | TRBV18 | ASSPTLKGDTEAF
TRBJ2-1 | TRBV4-1 | ASSQVVTGGFNEQF
TRBJ2-1 | TRBV28 | ASSPHLAGGDNEQF
TRBJ2-1 | TRBV28 | ASSLDRVRNEQF
TRBJ2-1 | TRBV6-1 | ASREGMSSYNEQF
TRBJ2-1 | TRBV28 | ASNPAGGLGSYNEQF
TRBJ2-3 | TRBV10-3 | ATGAAVTSTDTQY
TRBJ2-5 | TRBV18 | ASSPIVGRVQETQY
TRBJ2-1 | TRBV9 | ASSVGWGIINEQF
TRBJ2-1 | TRBV13 | ASSPRLSSYNEQF
TRBJ1-2 | TRBV18 | ASSPLPAPNYGYT
TRBJ1-5 | TRBV13 | ASSLRGPGGNQPQH
TRBJ2-5 | TRBV27 | ASSQEFRETQY
TRBJ2-3 | TRBV4-3 | ASSQEGTGGMDTQY
TRBJ2-3 | TRBV18 | ASSPPSGDTQY
TRBJ2-7 | TRBV25-1 | ASSEFVADEQY
TRBJ2-3 | TRBV18 | ASSPLTLTGGATDTQY
TRBJ1-4 | TRBV5-1 | ASSPAGTGNEKLF
TRBJ2-5 | TRBV5-4 | ASSLGALGTKTQY
TRBJ1-5 | TRBV2 | ASQMDRESRPQH
TRBJ1-3 | TRBV5-1 | ASSLARPDHPSGNTIY
TRBJ2-1 | TRBV6-4 | ASSGTFEDSYNEQF
TRBJ2-5 | TRBV11-2 | ASSASETQY
TRBJ1-2 | TRBV11-1 | ASSLEQGNYGYT
TRBJ2-3 | TRBV9 | ASSASGRPDTQY
TRBJ1-3 | TRBV18 | ASSRTSGTDYSGNTIY
TRBJ2-7 | TRBV28 | ATLRSGGNYYEQY
TRBJ1-5 | TRBV19 | ASSGGVQPQH
TRBJ2-7 | TRBV11-2 | ASSRNRADRDEQY